The rows below give T cell receptor beta chains drawn from one sample of a study of T cells after yellow fever vaccination. TCRdb redid the calling of the 5' RACE reads with MiXCR, one entry per CDR3 protein. This sample yields hundreds of thousands of distinct CDR3 sequences, of which over 9% are seen a single time; more than 13% belongs to the top ten. Source: PBMCs, taken on the day of the yellow fever booster vaccination. The receptors shown here come from a man younger than 40 who received the YFV17D yellow fever vaccine. CDR3s include the opening cysteine and the closing phenylalanine or tryptophan. A D gene is named only where the DNA matches it firmly. The listing skips clone size in some rows; elsewhere it reads once, few, many or a size class.

V gene	D gene	clone size	J gene	CDR3 DNA	CDR3 protein
TRBV19	TRBD1	few	TRBJ2-7	TGTGCCAGTAGTATAAGACAGGGGGTCTCCCTCGAGCAGTACTTC	CASSIRQGVSLEQYF
TRBV5-6	.	few	TRBJ2-3	TGTGCCAGCAGCCTAGCCGTAGGTCTAGACCTCACAGATACGCAGTATTTT	CASSLAVGLDLTDTQYF
TRBV6-5	.	few	TRBJ1-1	TGTGCCAGCAGTTACTCGATACAGGGGAACACTGAAGCTTTCTTT	CASSYSIQGNTEAFF
TRBV7-3	.	.	TRBJ2-5	TGTGCCAGCAGTCCGATTGACAGACCAGAGACCCAGTACTTC	CASSPIDRPETQYF
TRBV7-2	.	.	TRBJ1-2	TGTGCCAGCAGGGAGGGCCTGGGGAGCTATGGCTACACCTTC	CASREGLGSYGYTF
TRBV2	.	.	TRBJ2-2	TGTGCTTCCGGGTTGGCGGCTGAGCGCGGGGAGCTGTTTTTT	CASGLAAERGELFF
TRBV20-1	TRBD2	.	TRBJ2-7	TGCAGTGCTAGAGCTCTAGCGGGAGATTCCTACGAGCAGTACTTC	CSARALAGDSYEQYF
TRBV7-2	TRBD2	few	TRBJ2-5	TGTGCCAGCAGCTTAGAGGCGGGAGGAGGAGGCGAGACCCAGTACTTC	CASSLEAGGGGETQYF
TRBV24-1	.	few	TRBJ2-1	TGTGCCACCAGTGATCCAGGACTCAATGAGCAGTTCTTC	CATSDPGLNEQFF
TRBV6-5	.	few	TRBJ2-7	TGTGCCAGCAGTTACGACCCAGGTTCCTCCTACGAGCAGTACTTC	CASSYDPGSSYEQYF
TRBV6-1	TRBD2	.	TRBJ2-1	TGTGCCACGATTCTAGCGGGGCCCGGTGAGCAGTTCTTC	CATILAGPGEQFF
TRBV20-1	.	few	TRBJ1-1	TGCAGTGCTAGAACGGGGAACGCGGACACTGAAGCTTTCTTT	CSARTGNADTEAFF
TRBV7-2	.	once	TRBJ2-6	TGTGCCAGCAGCTTTCGGCGGAGCTCTGGGGCCAACGTCCTGACTTTC	CASSFRRSSGANVLTF
TRBV5-1	TRBD1	.	TRBJ2-7	TGCGCCAGCAGCTTGAAGGGACAGATCTACGAGCAGTACTTC	CASSLKGQIYEQYF
TRBV12-3/TRBV12-4	.	.	TRBJ1-5	TGTGCCAGCACCCTTAGCAATCAGCCCCAGCATTTT	CASTLSNQPQHF
TRBV7-8	TRBD2	many	TRBJ2-4	TGTGCCAGCAGCTTACGCCGACTAGCGGGAGTCGGAAACATTCAGTACTTC	CASSLRRLAGVGNIQYF
TRBV20-1	.	.	TRBJ1-1	TGCAGTGCTAGGGGGGGCCTGAACACTGAAGCTTTCTTT	CSARGGLNTEAFF
TRBV6-4	.	.	TRBJ2-2	TGTGCCAGCAGTCGAGAGCCGAACACCGGGGAGCTGTTTTTT	CASSREPNTGELFF
TRBV21-1	.	.	TRBJ2-4	TGTGCCAGCAGCAAAGAGAAGGGGATGGACGACGCCAAAAACATTCAGTACTTC	CASSKEKGMDDAKNIQYF
TRBV11-1	TRBD1	few	TRBJ2-5	TGTGCCAGCAGCTTATTGGACAGGGGGCCCACGCCACCCCAAGAGACCCAGTACTTC	CASSLLDRGPTPPQETQYF
TRBV5-6	TRBD1	.	TRBJ1-2	TGTGCCAGCAGCTTGGGAGGACAGGCCTATTATGGCTACACCTTC	CASSLGGQAYYGYTF
TRBV12-3/TRBV12-4	TRBD2	.	TRBJ2-1	TGTGCCTTCAGTCTCTACTCCCGGACTAGCGGGAAGTACAATGAGCAGTTCTTC	CAFSLYSRTSGKYNEQFF
TRBV18	.	.	TRBJ1-5	TGTGCCAGCTCACAACAGGGTTATGGCTATCAGCCCCAGCATTTT	CASSQQGYGYQPQHF
TRBV29-1	.	.	TRBJ2-7	TGCAGCGTTGAATCGGGGGGCGACTACGAGCAGTACTTC	CSVESGGDYEQYF
TRBV29-1	.	few	TRBJ1-5	TGCAGCGTTTCACAGGGAAGGAGCAATCAGCCCCAGCATTTT	CSVSQGRSNQPQHF
TRBV20-1	.	.	TRBJ2-5	TGCAGTGCTAGAGTGGATTTGGCGAGTCAAGAGACCCAGTACTTC	CSARVDLASQETQYF
TRBV6-5	.	many	TRBJ2-1	TGTGCCAGCAGGTTGAATTCGGGGGATGAGCAGTTCTTC	CASRLNSGDEQFF
TRBV7-2	.	.	TRBJ2-2	TGTGCCAGCAGCTTAAGAGGGAGCCGCGTAACCGGGGAGCTGTTTTTT	CASSLRGSRVTGELFF
TRBV4-2	.	few	TRBJ2-5	TGTGCCAGCAGCCAAGATCCGACAGGAGCAGAGACCCAGTACTTC	CASSQDPTGAETQYF
TRBV10-3	TRBD2	few	TRBJ2-1	TGTGCCACCGATAGGACTAGCGGGGCCAATGAGCAGTTCTTC	CATDRTSGANEQFF
TRBV6-1	.	few	TRBJ2-2	TGTGCCACAGGGGGACTAGCGAACACCGGGGAGCTGTTTTTT	CATGGLANTGELFF
TRBV3-1	TRBD1	few	TRBJ2-1	TGTGCCAGCAGCCACTTACCCGGACAGGGCTCCTACAATGAGCAGTTCTTC	CASSHLPGQGSYNEQFF
TRBV18	.	.	TRBJ2-3	TGTGCCAGCTCACCAGTAGGGGCTAGCACAGATACGCAGTATTTT	CASSPVGASTDTQYF
TRBV9	.	few	TRBJ1-5	TGTGCCAGCAGCGTAGAGGGGTTTCAGCCCCAGCATTTT	CASSVEGFQPQHF
TRBV2	TRBD1	few	TRBJ2-3	TGTGCCGGTTTGACAGGGTTCAGGGATACGCAGTATTTT	CAGLTGFRDTQYF
TRBV29-1	.	few	TRBJ2-1	TGCAGCGTTGATTTAACTACCGGAATGAAGCAGTTCTTC	CSVDLTTGMKQFF
TRBV6-5	.	many	TRBJ1-6	TGTGCCAGCGGAGTCTATAATTCACCCCTCCACTTT	CASGVYNSPLHF
TRBV4-3	.	.	TRBJ2-4	TGCGCCAGCAGCCACTCCCCTGCCGAGAGTCAGTACTTC	CASSHSPAESQYF
TRBV5-1	.	.	TRBJ2-3	TGCGCCAGCAGCTTGGTTGGGAAGCTCACAGATACGCAGTATTTT	CASSLVGKLTDTQYF
TRBV6-2/TRBV6-3	TRBD2	once	TRBJ2-3	TGTGCCAGCAGTTCGACTAGCGGGAGACTCTTCTCTAGCACAGATACGCAGTATTTT	CASSSTSGRLFSSTDTQYF
TRBV7-8	TRBD1	.	TRBJ2-2	TGTGCCAGCAGCTTCGACAGGGGGCCCGGGGAGCTGTTTTTT	CASSFDRGPGELFF
TRBV12-3/TRBV12-4	.	few	TRBJ2-7	TGTGCCAGCAGTTCCCCCCCCGCGGGTTACGAGCAGTACTTC	CASSSPPAGYEQYF
TRBV24-1	TRBD2	.	TRBJ2-1	TGTGCCACCAGTGATTTTGGTAGCGGGACCCCCCCCTACAATGAGCAGTTCTTC	CATSDFGSGTPPYNEQFF
TRBV5-1	.	.	TRBJ1-5	TGCGCCAGCAGCTTGAATTCTCCGTTGACTCAGCCCCAGCATTTT	CASSLNSPLTQPQHF
TRBV6-5	TRBD2	.	TRBJ2-5	TGTGCCAGCAGTTACTCGACTAGCCTCGAGACCCAGTACTTC	CASSYSTSLETQYF
TRBV4-1	.	.	TRBJ2-1	TGCGCCAGCAGCCAAGGGGCGTTTGCCAATGAGCAGTTCTTC	CASSQGAFANEQFF
TRBV7-8	.	.	TRBJ1-5	TGTGCCAGCAGCTTAGTGGAGGGGGTGAAGCCCCAGCATTTT	CASSLVEGVKPQHF
TRBV29-1	.	few	TRBJ2-5	TGCAGCGTTAAGACAGGTCGGACCGAGACCCAGTACTTC	CSVKTGRTETQYF
TRBV5-4	TRBD2	.	TRBJ2-7	TGTGCCAGCAGCCCGTCGTCGGCTAGCGGGATAGAGCAGTACTTC	CASSPSSASGIEQYF
TRBV5-1	.	.	TRBJ2-3	TGCGCCAGCAGGATGCTAGCCACAGATACGCAGTATTTT	CASRMLATDTQYF
TRBV10-3	TRBD2	few	TRBJ2-7	TGTGCCATCAGTGAGTCGATAGTGCGGACTAGCGGGAGGTTGAGCAGGTCCGAGCAGTACTTC	CAISESIVRTSGRLSRSEQYF
TRBV14	.	.	TRBJ2-1	TGTGCCAGCAGCCTGCCCGGGAGTCTAGGGCAGTTCTTC	CASSLPGSLGQFF
TRBV25-1	TRBD1	few	TRBJ1-5	TGTGCCAGCAGTGAAAACAGGGGGCCCCCTCAGCCCCAGCATTTT	CASSENRGPPQPQHF
TRBV6-2/TRBV6-3	TRBD2	few	TRBJ2-5	TGTGCCAGCAGTTTCACCTCCTTAGCGGGAGCGGCGAGGGAGACCCAGTACTTC	CASSFTSLAGAARETQYF
TRBV30	.	few	TRBJ1-2	TGTGCCTGGAGTGTACAGGGCGGGGGACCTGGTACCTTC	CAWSVQGGGPGTF